These 14 T cell receptor beta chains originate from one sample sequenced in a study of cytomegalovirus exposure and HLA in healthy donors. PCR used 60 Vbeta primers and 13 Jbeta primers. Measured with immunoSEQ multiplex PCR; TCRdb has only the in-frame clones, and not every one. The sample includes 250,000 to 350,000 clones, more than 80% seen only once; the top ten take around 4.2%. Sequenced sample: PBMCs. The receptors shown here come from a man aged 35-49 years in good health and CMV-seropositive.

This clone was counted only a few times. The J gene is TRBJ2-1, the V gene TRBV4-3; 9 bases match TRBD2. CDR1 is LGHNA and CDR2 is YSLEER in the germline V gene. V was pared by 2 bases and J by 8 bases, with 13 bases of the junction left unmatched. The CDR3 runs to 17 residues. CDR3 in DNA: TGCGCCAGCAGCCAATTAGGGGCGGGAGGGCTGTATGATGAGCAGTTCTTC. This translates into CASSQLGAGGLYDEQFF.

This clone was detected a few times. The V and J genes are TRBV27 and TRBJ2-7; 8 nucleotides agree with TRBD1. CDR3 length: 14 residues. V trimming: 6 bases; J trimming: 2 bases; junction bases outside the gene matches: 6. Per germline, CDR1 MNHEY and CDR2 SMNVEV (reference sequence). CDR3 sequence reads: CASRYRDRPYEQYF. The CDR3 DNA follows: TGTGCCAGCAGGTACCGGGACAGGCCCTACGAGCAGTACTTC.

This sequence joins TRBV7-9 and TRBJ2-1; D call uncertain. V gave up 6 bases and J gave up 5 bases, with 11 bases separating them. The CDR3 runs 13 residues. Germline V lookup: CDR1 SEHNR, CDR2 FQNEAQ (reference sequence). The DNA of the CDR3 is TGTGCCAGCAGGCCGCTACGAGACAATGAGCAGTTCTTC. The encoded protein is CASRPLRDNEQFF.

The J gene is TRBJ2-3, the V gene TRBV28, with TRBD1 as a possible D gene (5 bases). The CDR3 covers 16 residues. Looked up from germline, CDR1 is MDHEN and CDR2 is SYDVKM. V lost 5 bases, J lost 0 bases, and 15 bases lay in between. The CDR3 DNA reads as TGTGCCAGCAGTCCGCAGGACAAACAAAGCACAGATACGCAGTATTTT. Residues: CASSPQDKQSTDTQYF.

This clone was seen a few times. The V gene is TRBV5-5, the J gene TRBJ2-7; TRBD2 is a possible D gene (6 bases). The CDR3 consists of 14 residues. Trimming left V 0 bases short and J 4 bases short, with 11 bases between. Germline V lookup: CDR1 SGHKS, CDR2 YYEKEE (reference sequence). The CDR3 coding sequence is TGTGCCAGCAGCTTGGAGGAGGAGGGGTACGAGCAGTACTTC. Its translation: CASSLEEEGYEQYF. The whole variable domain, filled in from reference TRBV5-5 and TRBJ2-7, reads DAGVTQSPTHLIKTRGQQVTLRCSPISGHKSVSWYQQVLGQGPQFIFQYYEKEERGRGNFPDRFSARQFPNYSSELNVNALLLGDSALYLCASSLEEEGYEQYFGPGTRLTVT.

This chain links TRBV5-5 with TRBJ1-1; 7 bases agree with TRBD1. This CDR3 comprises 14 residues. Germline trimming cut 1 base from V and 2 bases from J; bases unmatched to any gene: 2. Germline assignment: CDR1 SGHKS and CDR2 YYEKEE (reference sequence). The CDR3 loop reads CASSLNRGNTEAFF. The CDR3 DNA sequence: TGTGCCAGCAGCTTGAACAGGGGCAACACTGAAGCTTTCTTT.

This chain connects TRBV4-3 to TRBJ2-5, with TRBD2 matching 9 bases. Germline-derived CDR1 and CDR2 are LGHNA and YSLEER. The V segment lost 0 bases and the J segment 5 bases; nucleotides outside the gene matches: 4. The CDR3 covers 15 residues. The CDR3 sequence is CASSQEREGPETQYF. The CDR3 region has the DNA TGCGCCAGCAGCCAAGAGCGGGAGGGCCCGGAGACCCAGTACTTC.

The gene calls are TRBV27 and TRBJ1-1; D is perhaps TRBD1 (5 bases). Trimming took 5 bases from V and 4 from J, leaving 14 bases between them. The CDR3 length is 14 residues. In germline, CDR1 is MNHEY, CDR2 SMNVEV (reference sequence). This CDR3 is CASSAGVAVTEAFF. CDR3 bases: TGTGCCAGCAGTGCGGGGGTAGCGGTCACTGAAGCTTTCTTT.

The genes are TRBV7-9 and TRBJ1-2; 7 positions match TRBD1. The germline gives CDR1 SEHNR, CDR2 FQNEAQ (reference sequence). The CDR3 is made up of 13 amino acids. With 2 bases clipped from V and 6 bases from J, the junction kept 3 bases outside the gene matches. CDR3 sequence: CASSLSGGDGYTF. CDR3 coding DNA: TGTGCCAGCAGCTTATCAGGGGGTGATGGCTACACCTTC. Complete variable domain (other parts from reference TRBV7-9 and TRBJ1-2): DTGVSQNPRHKITKRGQNVTFRCDPISEHNRLYWYRQTLGQGPEFLTYFQNEAQLEKSRLLSDRFSAERPKGSFSTLEIQRTEQGDSAMYLCASSLSGGDGYTFGSGTRLTVV.

The chain recombines TRBV5-6 with TRBJ2-1; 9 bases fit TRBD2. The V gene end was trimmed by 0 bases and the J gene end by 4 bases; junction bases not matched to a gene: 5. Germline V lookup: CDR1 SGHDT, CDR2 YYEEEE. CDR3 length equals 16 residues. The DNA for the CDR3 is TGTGCCAGCAGCTTGGCTCCGCGGGAGGGGTACAATGAGCAGTTCTTC. This codes for CASSLAPREGYNEQFF.

The chain uses TRBV27 and TRBJ2-7; 7 nucleotides align to TRBD1. Germline loops: CDR1 MNHEY, CDR2 SMNVEV (reference sequence). The CDR3 has 17 residues. With 4 bases clipped from V and 0 bases from J, the junction kept 12 bases outside the gene matches. This CDR3 is CASSSLVETGLSYEQYF. The CDR3 DNA follows: TGTGCCAGCAGTTCCCTCGTAGAGACAGGGCTCTCCTACGAGCAGTACTTC.

The chain couples TRBV11-2 to TRBJ2-7; 8 nucleotides match TRBD1. Germline V gene sequence: CDR1 SGHAT, CDR2 FQNNGV. V gave up 1 base and J gave up 2 bases; unmatched junction bases: 1. The CDR3 runs 14 residues. CDR3: CASSLGTGTYEQYF. CDR3 nucleotides: TGTGCCAGCAGCTTAGGGACAGGGACCTACGAGCAGTACTTC.

V and J are TRBV11-2 and TRBJ2-1, with 12 bases that match TRBD2. Germline V gene data show CDR1 as SGHAT and CDR2 as FQNNGV. Trimming at V came to 4 bases and at J to 8 bases, leaving 9 bases not matched to a gene. The CDR3 has 16 amino acids. The CDR3 reads CASSSRLAGAIYEQFF. CDR3 coding DNA: TGTGCCAGCAGCTCCAGACTAGCGGGAGCCATCTATGAGCAGTTCTTC.

The V call is TRBV27, the J call TRBJ1-2, with D possibly TRBD1 on 6 matching bases. The CDR3 has 14 residues. V gave up 1 base and J gave up 7 bases, with 13 bases separating them. Per the germline V gene, CDR1 is MNHEY and CDR2 is SMNVEV (reference sequence). CDR3 in amino acids: CASSLYQGSIGYTF. The CDR3 DNA is TGTGCCAGCAGTTTATATCAGGGGTCTATTGGCTACACCTTC.